Shown below are 10 T cell receptor beta chains from a single sample sequenced in a study of vaccination and CD4 T cells after COVID-19. The Oncomine TCR Beta short-read assay was applied to DNA of cultured CD4+ T cells. TCRdb passed the PCR reads through MiXCR, listing each CDR3 protein once. The data show roughly 20,000 distinct CDR3 sequences, with roughly 31% seen just once and 15% held by the top ten. Treatment given: approximately 9-day PBMC culture with coronavirus spike peptide pools or control peptides (ViraFEST assay). Their recognized antigens are unknown. Specimen: cultured CD4+ T cells from blood. These receptors were collected from a human donor with COVID-19.

The chain carries TRBV2 and TRBJ2-1; no clear D. Between the trimmed V and J ends, which lost 6 bases and 4 bases, there was a span of 7 bases. The CDR3 loop spans 12 amino acids. Germline V lookup: CDR1 SNHLY, CDR2 FYNNEI. The DNA for the CDR3 is TGTGCCAGCAGCCCACAGTACAATGAGCAGTTCTTC. It yields the protein CASSPQYNEQFF.

There are a few counts of this clonotype. The V and J genes are TRBV7-8 and TRBJ1-1; D unresolved. Per the germline V gene, CDR1 is SGHVS and CDR2 is FQNEAQ. V lost 8 bases to trimming and J lost 3 bases, with 13 bases between them. The CDR3 sequence is 13 residues long. This chain's CDR3 is CASLPLLHTEAFF. In DNA form, the CDR3 reads TGTGCCAGCCTCCCGCTTTTGCACACTGAAGCTTTCTTT. The variable domain in full, completed from reference TRBV7-8 and TRBJ1-1, reads GAGVSQSPRYKVAKRGQDVALRCDPISGHVSLFWYQQALGQGPEFLTYFQNEAQLDKSGLPSDRFFAERPEGSVSTLKIQRTQQEDSAVYLCASLPLLHTEAFFGQGTRLTVV.

The rearrangement links TRBV2 to TRBJ2-4, with 8 bases lining up with TRBD1. The CDR3 covers 14 residues. The trim removed 6 bases at V and 6 bases at J, leaving 7 bases unmatched. Germline V lookup: CDR1 SNHLY, CDR2 FYNNEI. The CDR3 sequence: CASSADRARNIQYF. The CDR3 region has the DNA TGTGCCAGCAGCGCGGACAGGGCGAGAAACATTCAGTACTTC.

The chain uses TRBV7-2 and TRBJ2-3; D may be TRBD1 (5 bases). The CDR3 sequence is 14 residues long. Germline CDR1 reads SGHTA; CDR2 reads FQGNSA. Trimming removed 3 bases at V and 4 bases at J, with 11 bases between. This CDR3 is CASSFFAGPDTQYF. As DNA, the CDR3 is TGTGCCAGCAGCTTTTTTGCAGGGCCAGATACGCAGTATTTT.

V and J are TRBV24-1 and TRBJ2-2; a possible D gene is TRBD1 (6 bases). V was cut by 3 bases and J by 6 bases, with 13 bases left in between. Germline CDR1 KGHDR, CDR2 SFDVKD. The length of the CDR3 is 15 residues. The CDR3 nucleotides read TGTGCCACCAGTGATCAAGGCAGGGGATCCGGGGAGCTGTTTTTT. Translation gives CATSDQGRGSGELFF.

V is TRBV20-1 and J is TRBJ2-2, with 12 bases fitting TRBD2. Trimming at V came to 5 bases and at J to 7 bases, leaving 11 bases not matched to a gene. This CDR3 region has 16 residues. Germline CDR1 is DFQATT and CDR2 is SNEGSKA (reference sequence). The CDR3 loop is CSASRLAGGPSGELFF. CDR3 in DNA: TGCAGTGCTTCTCGTCTAGCGGGGGGGCCGAGCGGGGAGCTGTTTTTT.

The V gene is TRBV2, the J gene TRBJ2-3; D gene unclear. The V gene's germline CDR1 is SNHLY and CDR2 FYNNEI. The CDR3 extends over 14 amino acids. V shed 4 bases and J shed 4 bases, with 12 bases lying between them. CDR3 nucleotide sequence: TGTGCCAGCAGTGTCAGGCATATGGCAGATACGCAGTATTTT. Amino acid sequence: CASSVRHMADTQYF.

The chain is built from TRBV6-1 and TRBJ1-1, with TRBD1 as a possible D gene (5 bases). CDR3 length: 15 amino acids. The germline gives CDR1 MNHNS, CDR2 SASEGT. V was cut by 6 bases and J by 0 bases, with 14 bases left in between. CDR3: CASRARGFMNTEAFF. Written as DNA, the CDR3 is TGTGCCAGCAGGGCTCGGGGCTTCATGAACACTGAAGCTTTCTTT.

The CDR3: CASSLDRQETQYF. The DNA of the CDR3 is TGTGCCAGCAGCTTGGACAGACAAGAGACCCAGTACTTC. This chain links TRBV5-4 with TRBJ2-5, with D unresolved. Germline V gives CDR1 SGHNT, CDR2 YYREEE (reference sequence). The CDR3 covers 13 residues. Trimming removed 0 bases from V and 2 bases from J, with 5 bases in between.

DNA for the CDR3: TGTGCCTGGAGGGGGACAGGGGGATTTACTGAAGCTTTCTTT. The encoded protein is CAWRGTGGFTEAFF. V gene TRBV30 combines with J gene TRBJ1-1; 11 nucleotides agree with TRBD1. V trimming: 3 bases; J trimming: 5 bases; junction bases outside the gene matches: 5. The CDR3 runs 14 residues. Germline V lookup: CDR1 GTSNPN, CDR2 SVGIG (reference sequence).